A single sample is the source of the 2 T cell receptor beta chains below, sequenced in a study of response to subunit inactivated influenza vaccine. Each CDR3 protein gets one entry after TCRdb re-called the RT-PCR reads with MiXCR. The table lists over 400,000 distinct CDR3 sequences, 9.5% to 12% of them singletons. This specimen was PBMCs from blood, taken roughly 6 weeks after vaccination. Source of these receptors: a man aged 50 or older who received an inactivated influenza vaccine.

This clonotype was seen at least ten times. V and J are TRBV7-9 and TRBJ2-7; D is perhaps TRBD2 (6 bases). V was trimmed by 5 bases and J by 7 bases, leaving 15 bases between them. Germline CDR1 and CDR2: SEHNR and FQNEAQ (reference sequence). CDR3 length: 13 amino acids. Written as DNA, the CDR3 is TGTGCCAGCAGCGTCCCGGGAGCGGAGGAGCAGTACTTC. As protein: CASSVPGAEEQYF.

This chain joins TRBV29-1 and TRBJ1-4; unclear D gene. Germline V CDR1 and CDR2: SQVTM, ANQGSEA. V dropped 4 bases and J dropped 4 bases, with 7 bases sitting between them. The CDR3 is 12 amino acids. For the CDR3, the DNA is TGCAGCGTTGGTGTCCTTAATGAAAAACTGTTTTTT. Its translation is CSVGVLNEKLFF.